The 16 T cell receptor beta chains in this list originate from one sample, sequenced in a study of blood T cells in healthy people across ages. Sample-barcoded 5' priming and a J-beta primer mix drove a second PCR of roughly 7 to 11 cycles. TCRdb ran MiXCR on the 5' RACE reads and lists one entry per CDR3 protein. In the table there are about a million distinct CDR3 sequences, around 46% of which are singletons. Sequencing was performed on blood. These receptors all stem from a young man in good health.

This clonotype has only a few counts. V is TRBV20-1 and J is TRBJ2-2; D is uncertain. The CDR3 extends over 14 amino acids. V was trimmed by 1 base and J by 4 bases, leaving 10 bases between them. The germline V gene has CDR1 DFQATT and CDR2 SNEGSKA (reference sequence). This CDR3 reads CSARVPRITGELFF. DNA for the CDR3: TGCAGTGCTAGAGTCCCCAGAATCACCGGGGAGCTGTTTTTT.

V usage is TRBV7-2 and J usage is TRBJ2-5, with 7 bases that match TRBD2. The better agreement between TRBJ2-4 and the DNA end casts doubt on the J call. The CDR3 runs to 13 residues. The germline V gene has CDR1 SGHTA and CDR2 FQGNSA. DNA for the CDR3: TGTGCCAGCAGCTTACGGGGGGTCGGCATTCAGTACTTC. It codes for CASSLRGVGIQYF.

The chain recombines TRBV20-1 with TRBJ2-3, with a possible D match to TRBD2 (6 bases). Germline CDR1 is DFQATT and CDR2 is SNEGSKA (reference sequence). This CDR3 contains 14 residues. Trimming pared 3 bases from V and 0 bases from J, leaving 10 bases between. This CDR3 is CSARDYLSTDTQYF. The CDR3 DNA reads TGCAGTGCTAGGGACTACCTAAGCACAGATACGCAGTATTTT.

This clonotype came up once. V usage is TRBV4-3 and J usage is TRBJ1-6; a weak D match, TRBD1 (5 bases). The V gene's germline CDR1 is LGHNA and CDR2 YSLEER. V was cut by 4 bases and J by 1 base, with 11 bases left in between. The CDR3 is 16 amino acids. CDR3 nucleotides: TGCGCCAGCAGCCGCGACGGGGCTTCCTATAATTCACCCCTCCACTTT. This gives the protein CASSRDGASYNSPLHF.

Ten or more counts support this clonotype. J is TRBJ2-3 and V is TRBV6-6, with 7 bases aligning to TRBD1. Losses at the gene ends were 6 bases for V and 5 bases for J; bases not matched to a gene: 5. There are 13 residues in the CDR3. Germline V gene data show CDR1 as MNHNY and CDR2 as SVGAGI (reference sequence). The CDR3 protein is CASRTRDRDTQYF. The DNA of the CDR3 is TGTGCCAGCAGGACCCGGGACAGAGATACGCAGTATTTT.

V usage is TRBV2 and J usage is TRBJ2-1; TRBD2 agrees at 7 bases. The germline V gene encodes CDR1 SNHLY and CDR2 FYNNEI. The CDR3 is made up of 13 amino acids. V lost 6 bases and J lost 7; bases outside the gene matches: 6. The CDR3 is CASRREIGNEQFF. Written as DNA, the CDR3 is TGTGCCAGCAGGCGGGAGATTGGGAATGAGCAGTTCTTC.

The V call is TRBV20-1, the J call TRBJ2-7, with 12 bases lining up with TRBD1. CDR3 length: 15 amino acids. Germline CDR1 and CDR2: DFQATT and SNEGSKA (reference sequence). The J segment lost 6 bases and the V segment lost 6 bases, leaving 12 bases of the junction unmatched. This CDR3 reads CSASGTGGFVGEQYF. CDR3 sequence (DNA): TGCAGTGCATCCGGGACAGGGGGCTTCGTGGGCGAGCAGTACTTC.

The chain combines TRBV20-1 with TRBJ2-7, with 8 positions matching TRBD2. V lost 3 bases and J lost 3; bases outside the gene matches: 10. Per the germline V gene, CDR1 is DFQATT and CDR2 is SNEGSKA (reference sequence). The CDR3 consists of 15 residues. DNA of the CDR3: TGCAGTGCTAGGGCCCCCGGGGGGGAGCTCTACGAGCAGTACTTC. Its protein product is CSARAPGGELYEQYF.

This chain uses TRBV3-1 with TRBJ1-2; D is unresolved. Germline CDR1 and CDR2: LGHDT and YNNKEL (reference sequence). The CDR3 runs 14 residues. The V and J ends lost 0 bases and 4 bases respectively, with 9 bases between them. The DNA for the CDR3 is TGTGCCAGCAGCCAAGATCCGGCGGTCTATGGCTACACCTTC. Translating it yields CASSQDPAVYGYTF.

This clonotype was seen a few times. The CDR3 loop reads CSASTQGVRQETQYF. As DNA, the CDR3 is TGCAGTGCTAGTACTCAGGGGGTACGGCAAGAGACCCAGTACTTC. This sequence joins TRBV20-1 and TRBJ2-5; 7 bases are shared with TRBD1. The CDR3 consists of 15 residues. The trim removed 3 bases at V and 2 bases at J, leaving 9 bases unmatched. The germline V gene encodes CDR1 DFQATT and CDR2 SNEGSKA (reference sequence).

CDR3 residues: CASSVAGLGNEQFF. The CDR3 DNA is TGTGCCAGCAGTGTCGCGGGCCTGGGGAATGAGCAGTTCTTC. J is TRBJ2-1 and V is TRBV2; perhaps TRBD2 as D (5 bases). The germline V and J ends were trimmed by 4 bases and 7 bases, with 14 bases remaining between them. This CDR3 has 14 residues. Germline V lookup: CDR1 SNHLY, CDR2 FYNNEI.

The genes are TRBV9 and TRBJ2-7, with 7 bases that match TRBD1. TRBJ2-5 matches the DNA end more closely, so the J call is doubtful. The germline V gene has CDR1 SGDLS and CDR2 YYNGEE. The CDR3 has 15 residues. This chain's CDR3 is CASSVLGTERETQYF. CDR3 coding DNA: TGTGCCAGCAGCGTTCTCGGGACAGAAAGAGAGACCCAGTACTTC.

Notes on this clonotype: The junction departs from the called germline gene at one end, perhaps through a read error. The chain carries TRBV5-1 and TRBJ2-7, with TRBD1 identical over 8 bases. This CDR3 is 16 amino acids long. The germline V gene has CDR1 SGHRS and CDR2 YFSETQ. For the CDR3, the DNA is TGCGCCGGCAGCTTGACCGCGTCAGGACAGGGAGGACGGCAGTACTTC. Translated, it gives CAGSLTASGQGGRQYF.

This clonotype appeared many times. The V and J genes are TRBV4-2 and TRBJ2-1; 12 bases are shared with TRBD2. This CDR3 region has 15 residues. Germline values: CDR1 LGHNA, CDR2 YNFKEQ. V dropped 5 bases and J dropped 5; count of bases not matched to a gene: 4. The CDR3 loop reads CASSFRTSGDNEQFF. The CDR3 DNA follows: TGTGCCAGCAGCTTCCGGACTAGCGGGGACAATGAGCAGTTCTTC.

This clonotype appeared a few times. The genes are TRBV28 and TRBJ2-1; D assignment may be TRBD1 or TRBD2 (5 bases each). V was trimmed by 2 bases and J by 7 bases, leaving 15 bases between them. Per the germline V gene, CDR1 is MDHEN and CDR2 is SYDVKM. The CDR3 spans 15 residues. In DNA, the CDR3 is TGTGCCAGCAGTTTAGTGGGGGAGATTTTTAATGAGCAGTTCTTC. Amino acids: CASSLVGEIFNEQFF.

Concerning this clonotype: A clone one base away is much larger, so this may be a read error. The chain joins TRBV24-1 to TRBJ2-5; the match to TRBD1 covers 7 bases. The DNA matches TRBJ2-7 better at its end, which makes the J call doubtful. The CDR3 totals 16 residues. Germline V gene sequence: CDR1 KGHDR, CDR2 SFDVKD. In DNA form, the CDR3 reads TGTGCCACCAGTGATTTGCGACAGGGTCCGACCGACGAGCAGTACTTC. Its translation is CATSDLRQGPTDEQYF.